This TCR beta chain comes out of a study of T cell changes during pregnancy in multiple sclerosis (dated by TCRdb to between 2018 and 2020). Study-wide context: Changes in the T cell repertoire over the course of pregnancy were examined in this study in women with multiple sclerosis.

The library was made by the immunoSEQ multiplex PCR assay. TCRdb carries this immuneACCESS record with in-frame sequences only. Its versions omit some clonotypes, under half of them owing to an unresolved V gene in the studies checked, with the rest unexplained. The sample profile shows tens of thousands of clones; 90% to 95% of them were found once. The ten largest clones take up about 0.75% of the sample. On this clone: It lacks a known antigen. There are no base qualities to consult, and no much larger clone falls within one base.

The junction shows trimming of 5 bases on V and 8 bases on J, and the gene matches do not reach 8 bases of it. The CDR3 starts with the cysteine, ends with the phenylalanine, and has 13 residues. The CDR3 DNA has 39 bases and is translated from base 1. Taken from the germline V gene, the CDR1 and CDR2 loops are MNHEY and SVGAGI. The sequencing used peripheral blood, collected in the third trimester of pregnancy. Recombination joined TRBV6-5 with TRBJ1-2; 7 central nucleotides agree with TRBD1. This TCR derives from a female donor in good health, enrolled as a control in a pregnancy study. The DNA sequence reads TGTGCCAGCAGTCTTCGACAGGGCGGAGGCTACACCTTC. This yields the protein CASSLRQGGGYTF.